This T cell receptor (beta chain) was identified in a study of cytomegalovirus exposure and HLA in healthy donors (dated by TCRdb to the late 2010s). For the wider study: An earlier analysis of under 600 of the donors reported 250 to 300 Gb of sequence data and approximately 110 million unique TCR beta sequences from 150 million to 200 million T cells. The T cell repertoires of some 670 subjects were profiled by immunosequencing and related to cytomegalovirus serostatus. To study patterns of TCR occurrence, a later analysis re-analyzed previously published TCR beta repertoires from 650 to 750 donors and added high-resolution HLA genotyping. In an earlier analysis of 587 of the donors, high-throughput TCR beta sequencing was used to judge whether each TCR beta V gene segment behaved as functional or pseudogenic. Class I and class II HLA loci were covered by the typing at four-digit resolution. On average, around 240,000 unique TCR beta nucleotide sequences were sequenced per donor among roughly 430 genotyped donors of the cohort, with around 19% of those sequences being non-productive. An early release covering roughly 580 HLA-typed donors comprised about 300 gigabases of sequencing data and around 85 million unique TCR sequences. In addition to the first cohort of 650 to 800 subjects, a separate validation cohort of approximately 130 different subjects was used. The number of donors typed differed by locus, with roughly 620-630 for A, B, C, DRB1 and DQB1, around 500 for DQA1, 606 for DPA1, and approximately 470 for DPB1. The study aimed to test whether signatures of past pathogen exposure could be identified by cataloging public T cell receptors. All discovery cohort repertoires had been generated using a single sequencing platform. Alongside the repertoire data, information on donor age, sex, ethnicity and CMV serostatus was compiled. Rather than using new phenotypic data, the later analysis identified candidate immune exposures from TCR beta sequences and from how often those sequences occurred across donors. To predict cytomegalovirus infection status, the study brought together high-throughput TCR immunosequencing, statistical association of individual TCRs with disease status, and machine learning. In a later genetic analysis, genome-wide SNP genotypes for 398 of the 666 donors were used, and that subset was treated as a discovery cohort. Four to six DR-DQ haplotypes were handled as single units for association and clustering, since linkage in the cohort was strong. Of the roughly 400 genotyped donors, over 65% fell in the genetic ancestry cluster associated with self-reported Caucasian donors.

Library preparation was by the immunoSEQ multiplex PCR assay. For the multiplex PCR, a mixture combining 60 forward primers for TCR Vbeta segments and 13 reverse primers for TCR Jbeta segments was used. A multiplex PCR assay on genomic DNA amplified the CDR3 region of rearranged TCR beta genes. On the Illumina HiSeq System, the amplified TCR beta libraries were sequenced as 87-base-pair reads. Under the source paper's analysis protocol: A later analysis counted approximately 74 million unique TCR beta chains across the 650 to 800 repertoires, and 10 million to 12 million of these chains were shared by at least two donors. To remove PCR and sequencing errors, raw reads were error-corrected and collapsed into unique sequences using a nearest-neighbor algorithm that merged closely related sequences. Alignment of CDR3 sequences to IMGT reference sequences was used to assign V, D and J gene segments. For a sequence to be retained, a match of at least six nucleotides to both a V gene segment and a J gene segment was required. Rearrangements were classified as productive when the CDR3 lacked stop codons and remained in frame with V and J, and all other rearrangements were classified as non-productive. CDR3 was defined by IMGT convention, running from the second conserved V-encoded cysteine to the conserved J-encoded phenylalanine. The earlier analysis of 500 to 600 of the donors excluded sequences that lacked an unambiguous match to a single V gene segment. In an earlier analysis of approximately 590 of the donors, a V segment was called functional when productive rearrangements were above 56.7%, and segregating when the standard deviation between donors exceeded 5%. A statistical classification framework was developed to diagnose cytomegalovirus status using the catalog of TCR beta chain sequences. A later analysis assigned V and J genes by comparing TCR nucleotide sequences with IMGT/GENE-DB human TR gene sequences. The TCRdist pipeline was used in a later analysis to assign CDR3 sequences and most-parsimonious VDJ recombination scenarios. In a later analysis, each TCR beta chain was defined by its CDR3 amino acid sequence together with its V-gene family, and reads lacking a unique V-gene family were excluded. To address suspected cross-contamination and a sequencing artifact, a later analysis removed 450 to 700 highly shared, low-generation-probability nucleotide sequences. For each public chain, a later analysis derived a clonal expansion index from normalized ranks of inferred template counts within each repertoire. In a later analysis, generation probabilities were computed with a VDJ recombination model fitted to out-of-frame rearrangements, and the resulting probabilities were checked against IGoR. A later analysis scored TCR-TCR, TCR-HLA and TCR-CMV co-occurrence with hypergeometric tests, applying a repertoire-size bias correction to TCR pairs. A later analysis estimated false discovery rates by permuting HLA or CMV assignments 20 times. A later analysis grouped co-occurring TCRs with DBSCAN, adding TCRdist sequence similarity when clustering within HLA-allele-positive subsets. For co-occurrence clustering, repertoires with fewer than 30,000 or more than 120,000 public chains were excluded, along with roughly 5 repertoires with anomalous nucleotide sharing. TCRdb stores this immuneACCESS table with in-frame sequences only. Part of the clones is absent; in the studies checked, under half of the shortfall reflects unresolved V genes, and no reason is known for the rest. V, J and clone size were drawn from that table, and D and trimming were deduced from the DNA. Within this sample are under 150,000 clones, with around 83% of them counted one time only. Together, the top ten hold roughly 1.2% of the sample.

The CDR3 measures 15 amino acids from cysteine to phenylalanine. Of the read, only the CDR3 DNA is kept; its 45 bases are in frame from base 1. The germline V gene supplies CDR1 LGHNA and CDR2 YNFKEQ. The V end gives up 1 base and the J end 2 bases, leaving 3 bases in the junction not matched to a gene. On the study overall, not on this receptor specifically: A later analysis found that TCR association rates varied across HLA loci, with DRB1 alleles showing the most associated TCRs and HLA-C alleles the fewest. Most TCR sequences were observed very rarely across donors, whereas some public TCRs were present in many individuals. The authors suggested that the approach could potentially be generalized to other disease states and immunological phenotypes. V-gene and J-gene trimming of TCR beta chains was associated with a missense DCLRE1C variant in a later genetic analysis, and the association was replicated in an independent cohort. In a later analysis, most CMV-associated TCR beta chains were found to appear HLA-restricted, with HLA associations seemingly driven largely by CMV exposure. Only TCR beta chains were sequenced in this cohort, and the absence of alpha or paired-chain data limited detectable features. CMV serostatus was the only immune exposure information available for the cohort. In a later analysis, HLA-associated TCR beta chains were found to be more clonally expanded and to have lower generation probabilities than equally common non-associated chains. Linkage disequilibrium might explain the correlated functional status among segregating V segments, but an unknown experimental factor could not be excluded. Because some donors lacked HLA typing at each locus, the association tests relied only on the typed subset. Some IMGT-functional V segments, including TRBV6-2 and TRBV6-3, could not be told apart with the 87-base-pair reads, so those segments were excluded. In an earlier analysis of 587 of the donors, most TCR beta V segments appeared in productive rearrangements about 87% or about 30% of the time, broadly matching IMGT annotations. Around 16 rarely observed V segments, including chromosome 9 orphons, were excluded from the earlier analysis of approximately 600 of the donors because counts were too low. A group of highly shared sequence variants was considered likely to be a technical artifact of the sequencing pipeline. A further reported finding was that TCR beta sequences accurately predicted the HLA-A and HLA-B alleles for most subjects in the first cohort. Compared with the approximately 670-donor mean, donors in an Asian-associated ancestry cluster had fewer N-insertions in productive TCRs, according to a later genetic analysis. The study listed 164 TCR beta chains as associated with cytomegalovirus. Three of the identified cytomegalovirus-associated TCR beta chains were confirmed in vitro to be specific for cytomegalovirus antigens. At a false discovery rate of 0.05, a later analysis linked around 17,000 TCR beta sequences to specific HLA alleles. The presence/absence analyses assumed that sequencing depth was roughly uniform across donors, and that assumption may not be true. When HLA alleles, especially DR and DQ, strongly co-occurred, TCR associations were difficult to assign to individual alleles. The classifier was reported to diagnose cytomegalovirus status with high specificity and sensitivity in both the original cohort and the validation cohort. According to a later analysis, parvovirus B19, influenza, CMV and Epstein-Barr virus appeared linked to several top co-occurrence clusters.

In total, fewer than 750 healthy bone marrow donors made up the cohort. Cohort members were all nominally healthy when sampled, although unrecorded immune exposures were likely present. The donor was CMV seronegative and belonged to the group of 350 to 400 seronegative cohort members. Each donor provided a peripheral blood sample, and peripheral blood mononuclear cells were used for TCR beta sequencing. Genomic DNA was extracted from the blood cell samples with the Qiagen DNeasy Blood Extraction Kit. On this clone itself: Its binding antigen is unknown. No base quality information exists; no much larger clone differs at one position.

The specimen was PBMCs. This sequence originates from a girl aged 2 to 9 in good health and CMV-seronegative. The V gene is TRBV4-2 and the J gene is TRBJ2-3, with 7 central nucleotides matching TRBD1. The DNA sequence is TGTGCCAGCAGCCAAGCTGGACAGGCCACAGATACGCAGTATTTT. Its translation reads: CASSQAGQATDTQYF.